The 15 T cell receptor beta chains given below trace back to one sample, sequenced in a study of patients and donors after allogeneic stem cell transplantation. TCRdb re-called the RT-PCR reads with MiXCR, one entry per CDR3 protein. The sample has hundreds of thousands of distinct CDR3 sequences, approximately 16% seen once. Sequences were obtained from blood, either unsorted or a sorted T cell fraction (not recorded which). The receptors stem from a human donor who was either an allogeneic HSCT recipient or a stem cell or donor lymphocyte infusion donor (not recorded which). It is not recorded whose cells these are; they may come from a transplant donor.

This clonotype was found many times. The CDR3 sequence: CASSLNPESNQPQHF. CDR3 bases: TGTGCCAGCAGTTTAAACCCCGAAAGCAATCAGCCCCAGCATTTT. The chain employs TRBV12-3 or TRBV12-4 and TRBJ1-5; the D is unclear. The V and J ends lost 2 bases and 1 base respectively, with 9 bases between them. The CDR3 runs 15 residues.

The chain carries TRBV11-3 and TRBJ2-3, with D perhaps matching TRBD1 (6 bases). The CDR3 spans 17 residues. Germline assignment: CDR1 SGHNT and CDR2 YENEEA. With 0 bases removed from V and 0 bases from J, the gap between germline ends came to 13 bases. The CDR3, as DNA: TGTGCCAGCAGCTTAGATGTAGGGGGATGGAGCACAGATACGCAGTATTTT. This sequence encodes CASSLDVGGWSTDTQYF.

This clonotype was found many times. This sequence joins TRBV29-1 and TRBJ2-5; D remains ambiguous. This CDR3 spans 15 amino acids. Trimming pared 4 bases from V and 5 bases from J, leaving 20 bases between. Germline loops: CDR1 SQVTM, CDR2 ANQGSEA. CDR3 region: CSVARDPRETETQYF. CDR3 nucleotide sequence: TGCAGCGTTGCTCGAGACCCCCGAGAGACGGAGACCCAGTACTTC.

This clonotype was seen more than once but under ten times. CDR3 DNA: TGTGCCAGCAGTTTCAGGATTTATAGCAATCAGCCCCAGCATTTT. It specifies CASSFRIYSNQPQHF. This rearrangement joins TRBV12-3 or TRBV12-4 to TRBJ1-5, with D unresolved. The V end lost 3 bases, the J end lost 0 bases, and 9 bases lay between the germline ends. The CDR3 loop spans 15 amino acids.

The chain uses TRBV25-1 and TRBJ2-2; D possibly corresponds to TRBD2 (6 bases). The CDR3 runs 17 residues. Germline CDR1 and CDR2: MGHDK and SYGVNS. Trimming removed 3 bases at V and 4 bases at J, with 18 bases between. The CDR3 sequence: CASSESGLASGTGELFF. The CDR3 DNA sequence: TGTGCCAGCAGTGAGTCGGGGCTAGCGTCGGGCACCGGGGAGCTGTTTTTT.

This clonotype was seen a few times. The chain joins TRBV6-2 or TRBV6-3 to TRBJ1-1; D remains ambiguous. The CDR3 extends over 12 amino acids. Trimming shortened V by 3 bases and J by 4 bases, and 6 bases separated the two germline ends. Germline V lookup: CDR1 MNHEY, CDR2 SVGEGT. The DNA of the CDR3 is TGTGCCAGCAGTTATAAGGGCACTGAAGCTTTCTTT. It translates to CASSYKGTEAFF.

The chain is built from TRBV30 and TRBJ1-1; tentative D call: TRBD1 (6 bases). CDR1 is GTSNPN and CDR2 is SVGIG in the germline V gene (reference sequence). V lost 0 bases, J lost 6 bases, and 11 bases lay in between. The CDR3 sequence is 13 residues long. Here the CDR3 DNA reads TGTGCCTGGAGTGTATTGGGGGGCGCTGAAGCTTTCTTT. Its protein product is CAWSVLGGAEAFF. Complete variable domain (other parts from reference TRBV30 and TRBJ1-1): SQTIHQWPATLVQPVGSPLSLECTVEGTSNPNLYWYRQAAGRGLQLLFYSVGIGQISSEVPQNLSASRPQDRQFILSSKKLLLSDSGFYLCAWSVLGGAEAFFGQGTRLTVV.

The chain carries TRBV18 and TRBJ2-7, with D possibly TRBD2 on 6 matching bases. V lost 1 base and J lost 0, with 16 bases in between. The CDR3 covers 17 residues. Germline V gene data show CDR1 as KGHSH and CDR2 as LQKENI. Here the CDR3 DNA reads TGTGCCAGCTCACCACTGGGAATGGCGGGATCCTCCTACGAGCAGTACTTC. Protein: CASSPLGMAGSSYEQYF. The full variable domain, in which reference TRBV18 and TRBJ2-7 provide the parts outside the CDR3, is NAGVMQNPRHLVRRRGQEARLRCSPMKGHSHVYWYRQLPEEGLKFMVYLQKENIIDESGMPKERFSAEFPKEGPSILRIQQVVRGDSAAYFCASSPLGMAGSSYEQYFGPGTRLTVT.

The chain couples TRBV6-2 or TRBV6-3 to TRBJ2-7; 7 nucleotides line up with TRBD2. The length of the CDR3 is 14 residues. V was clipped by 2 bases and J by 3 bases; unmatched bases: 4. The germline CDR1 and CDR2 sequences are MNHEY and SVGEGT. The CDR3 DNA reads TGTGCCAGCAGTTACGCTGGGACTAACTACGAGCAGTACTTC. It encodes CASSYAGTNYEQYF.

The chain carries TRBV30 and TRBJ1-1, with 8 bases matching TRBD1. This CDR3 spans 12 amino acids. Germline values: CDR1 GTSNPN, CDR2 SVGIG (reference sequence). V lost 7 bases, J lost 3 bases, and 4 bases stayed unmatched. The CDR3 sequence: CAFDRGDTEAFF. The CDR3 DNA is TGTGCCTTTGACAGGGGTGACACTGAAGCTTTCTTT. Full variable domain (remainder filled in from reference TRBV30 and TRBJ1-1): SQTIHQWPATLVQPVGSPLSLECTVEGTSNPNLYWYRQAAGRGLQLLFYSVGIGQISSEVPQNLSASRPQDRQFILSSKKLLLSDSGFYLCAFDRGDTEAFFGQGTRLTVV.

This clonotype was observed a few times. V gene TRBV15 combines with J gene TRBJ2-7, with D perhaps TRBD2 (5 bases). This CDR3 is built from 14 residues. V lost 3 bases and J 3 bases, leaving 12 bases between the germline ends. Germline V gene lookup returns CDR1 LNHNV and CDR2 YYDKDF (reference sequence). The CDR3 region is CATSSQIGDYEQYF. In DNA form, the CDR3 reads TGTGCCACCAGCAGCCAGATCGGGGACTACGAGCAGTACTTC.

The V and J genes are TRBV20-1 and TRBJ1-5; D is unresolved. Per germline, CDR1 DFQATT and CDR2 SNEGSKA (reference sequence). Trimming removed 3 bases at V and 2 bases at J, with 8 bases between. CDR3 length equals 13 residues. CDR3 region: CSASVGGNQPQHF. CDR3 sequence (DNA): TGCAGTGCTAGCGTGGGCGGCAATCAGCCCCAGCATTTT.

This clonotype was seen only a few times. This chain joins TRBV5-1 and TRBJ2-1; 8 bases map to TRBD2. Trimming cost V 1 base and J 5 bases; bases outside gene matches: 8. Germline assignment: CDR1 SGHRS and CDR2 YFSETQ. This CDR3 comprises 16 residues. CDR3 loop: CASSLNSGLGDNEQFF. The CDR3 nucleotides read TGCGCCAGCAGCTTGAATTCGGGACTAGGGGACAATGAGCAGTTCTTC.

This clonotype has only a few counts. This chain connects TRBV28 to TRBJ2-7; tentatively, D is TRBD1 or TRBD2 (5 bases each). The germline gives CDR1 MDHEN, CDR2 SYDVKM. CDR3 length: 13 amino acids. Deletions cut 8 bases from V and 1 base from J, with 12 bases between. The CDR3 loop reads CASVGARSYEQYF. For the CDR3, the DNA is TGTGCCAGCGTCGGGGCCCGATCCTACGAGCAGTACTTC. Drawing the rest from reference TRBV28 and TRBJ2-7, the complete variable domain is DVKVTQSSRYLVKRTGEKVFLECVQDMDHENMFWYRQDPGLGLRLIYFSYDVKMKEKGDIPEGYSVSREKKERFSLILESASTNQTSMYLCASVGARSYEQYFGPGTRLTVT.

This clonotype was seen only a few times. The rearrangement joins TRBV12-3 or TRBV12-4 to TRBJ1-4, with 9 bases aligning to TRBD1. J lost 3 bases, V lost 5 bases, and 16 bases had no gene match. CDR3 length: 19 amino acids. CDR3 in DNA: TGTGCCAGCAGTGCTATGGGGACAGGGTACGATCTCGCTAATGAAAAACTGTTTTTT. Translation: CASSAMGTGYDLANEKLFF.